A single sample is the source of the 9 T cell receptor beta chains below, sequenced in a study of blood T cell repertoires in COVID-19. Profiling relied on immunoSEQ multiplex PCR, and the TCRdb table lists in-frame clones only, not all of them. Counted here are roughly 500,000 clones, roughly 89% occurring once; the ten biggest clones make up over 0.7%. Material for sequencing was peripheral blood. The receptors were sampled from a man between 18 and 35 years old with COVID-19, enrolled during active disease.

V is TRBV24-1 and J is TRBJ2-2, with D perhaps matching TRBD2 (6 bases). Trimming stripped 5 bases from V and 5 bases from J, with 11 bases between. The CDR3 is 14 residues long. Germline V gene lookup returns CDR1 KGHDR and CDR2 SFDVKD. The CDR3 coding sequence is TGTGCCACCAGTGGTGGGACTTTTACCGGGGAGCTGTTTTTT. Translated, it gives CATSGGTFTGELFF.

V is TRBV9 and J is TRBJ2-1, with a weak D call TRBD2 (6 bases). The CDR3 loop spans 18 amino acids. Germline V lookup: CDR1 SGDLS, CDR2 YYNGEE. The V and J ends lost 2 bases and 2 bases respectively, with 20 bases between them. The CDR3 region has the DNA TGTGCCAGCAGCGTGGGAGGCACTCGGGGGTGGGCCTACAATGAGCAGTTCTTC. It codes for CASSVGGTRGWAYNEQFF. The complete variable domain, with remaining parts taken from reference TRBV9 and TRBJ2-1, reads DSGVTQTPKHLITATGQRVTLRCSPRSGDLSVYWYQQSLDQGLQFLIQYYNGEERAKGNILERFSAQQFPDLHSELNLSSLELGDSALYFCASSVGGTRGWAYNEQFFGPGTRLTVL.

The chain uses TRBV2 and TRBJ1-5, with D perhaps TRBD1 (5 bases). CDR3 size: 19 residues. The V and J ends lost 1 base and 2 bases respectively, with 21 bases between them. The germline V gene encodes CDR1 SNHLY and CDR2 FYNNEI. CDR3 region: CASSEEQGQIAGRNQPQHF. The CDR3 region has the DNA TGTGCCAGCAGTGAAGAGCAGGGTCAAATAGCCGGTCGCAATCAGCCCCAGCATTTT.

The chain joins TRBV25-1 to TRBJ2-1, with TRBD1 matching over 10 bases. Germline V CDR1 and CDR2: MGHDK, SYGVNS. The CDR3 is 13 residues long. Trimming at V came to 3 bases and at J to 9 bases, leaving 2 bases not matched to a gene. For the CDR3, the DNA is TGTGCCAGCAGTGAGACAGGGGGCGTTGAGCAGTTCTTC. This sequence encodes CASSETGGVEQFF.

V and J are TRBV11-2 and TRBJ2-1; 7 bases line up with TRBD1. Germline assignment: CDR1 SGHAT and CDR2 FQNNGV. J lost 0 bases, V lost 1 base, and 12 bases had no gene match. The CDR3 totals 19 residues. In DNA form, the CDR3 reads TGTGCCAGCAGCTTAGTTATGCCGGGACAGAGGAGCTCCTACAATGAGCAGTTCTTC. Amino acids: CASSLVMPGQRSSYNEQFF.

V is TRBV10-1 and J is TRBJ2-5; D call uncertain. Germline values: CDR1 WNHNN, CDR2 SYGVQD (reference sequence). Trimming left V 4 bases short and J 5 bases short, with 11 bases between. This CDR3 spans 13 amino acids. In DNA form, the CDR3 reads TGCGCCAGCAGTGTTGATCGGGTTGAGACCCAGTACTTC. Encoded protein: CASSVDRVETQYF.

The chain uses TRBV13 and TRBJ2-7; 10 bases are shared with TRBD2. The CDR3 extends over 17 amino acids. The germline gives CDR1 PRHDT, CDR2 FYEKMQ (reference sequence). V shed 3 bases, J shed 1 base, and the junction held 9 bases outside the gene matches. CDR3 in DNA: TGTGCCAGCAGCTTGGATCCCCGTAGCGGGGGGTCCTACGAGCAGTACTTC. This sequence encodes CASSLDPRSGGSYEQYF.

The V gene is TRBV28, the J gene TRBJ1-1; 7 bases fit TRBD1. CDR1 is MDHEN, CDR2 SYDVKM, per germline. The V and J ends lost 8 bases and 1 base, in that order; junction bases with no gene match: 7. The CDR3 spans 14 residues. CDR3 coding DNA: TGTGCCAGCGTGAGTCCAGGGGGGAACACTGAAGCTTTCTTT. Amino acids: CASVSPGGNTEAFF.

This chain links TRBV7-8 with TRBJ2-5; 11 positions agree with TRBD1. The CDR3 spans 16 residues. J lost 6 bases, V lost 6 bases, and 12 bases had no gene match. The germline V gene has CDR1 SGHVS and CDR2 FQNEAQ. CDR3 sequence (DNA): TGTGCCAGCAGTTCAAGCCGGGACAGGGGGGGGAAGACCCAGTACTTC. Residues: CASSSSRDRGGKTQYF.